This TCR beta chain was obtained from a study of graft-versus-host responses after intestinal transplantation. Study in general: Each recipient received anti-thymocyte globulin induction, then tacrolimus and steroids for roughly 3 years.

Clones were read by immunoSEQ multiplex PCR, and TCRdb kept only the in-frame ones, dropping some. This sample yields 35,000 to 45,000 clones, of which around 95% are seen a single time; about 0.8% belongs to the top ten. This CDR3 contains 11 residues. V lost 3 bases, J lost 14 bases, and 3 bases stayed unmatched. CDR1 and CDR2 from the germline V gene are LGHNT and FRNRAP. This TCR was recovered from a human patient who received an intestinal transplant, so some T cells may come from the graft donor. This sample comprised PBMCs, obtained 16 days after intestinal transplant. This chain uses TRBV12-5 with TRBJ2-1; 8 bases are a match to TRBD2. This CDR3 reads CASGFGLAKFF. For the CDR3, the DNA is TGTGCTAGTGGTTTCGGACTAGCCAAGTTCTTC.